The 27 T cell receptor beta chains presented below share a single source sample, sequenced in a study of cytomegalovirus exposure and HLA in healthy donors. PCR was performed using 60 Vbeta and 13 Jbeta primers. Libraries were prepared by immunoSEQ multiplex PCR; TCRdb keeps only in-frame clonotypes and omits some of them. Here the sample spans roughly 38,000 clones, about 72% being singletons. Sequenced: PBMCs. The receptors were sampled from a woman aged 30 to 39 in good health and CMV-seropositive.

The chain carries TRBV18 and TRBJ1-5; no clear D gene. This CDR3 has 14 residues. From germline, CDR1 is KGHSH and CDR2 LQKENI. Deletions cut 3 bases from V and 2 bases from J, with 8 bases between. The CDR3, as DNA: TGTGCCAGCTCACCCCTCGAGGGCAATCAGCCCCAGCATTTT. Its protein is CASSPLEGNQPQHF.

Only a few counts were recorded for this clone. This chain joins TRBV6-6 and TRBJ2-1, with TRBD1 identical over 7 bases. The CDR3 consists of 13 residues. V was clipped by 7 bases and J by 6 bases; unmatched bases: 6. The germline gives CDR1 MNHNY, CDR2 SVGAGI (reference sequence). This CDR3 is CASTTGQTNEQFF. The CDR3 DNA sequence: TGTGCCAGCACCACGGGACAGACCAATGAGCAGTTCTTC.

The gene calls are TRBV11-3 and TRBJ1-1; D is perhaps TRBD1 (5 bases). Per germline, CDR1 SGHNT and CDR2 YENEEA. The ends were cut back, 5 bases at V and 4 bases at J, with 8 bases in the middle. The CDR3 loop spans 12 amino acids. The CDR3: CASSPGGTEAFF. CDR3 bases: TGTGCCAGCAGCCCGGGGGGCACTGAAGCTTTCTTT.

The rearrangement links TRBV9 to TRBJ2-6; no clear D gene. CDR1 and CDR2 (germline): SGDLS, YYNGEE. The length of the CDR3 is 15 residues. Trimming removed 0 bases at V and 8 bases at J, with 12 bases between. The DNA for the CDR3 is TGTGCCAGCAGCGTAGGTACAGCTCGGTCCAACGTCCTGACTTTC. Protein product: CASSVGTARSNVLTF. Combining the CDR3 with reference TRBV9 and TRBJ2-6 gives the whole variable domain DSGVTQTPKHLITATGQRVTLRCSPRSGDLSVYWYQQSLDQGLQFLIQYYNGEERAKGNILERFSAQQFPDLHSELNLSSLELGDSALYFCASSVGTARSNVLTFGAGSRLTVL.

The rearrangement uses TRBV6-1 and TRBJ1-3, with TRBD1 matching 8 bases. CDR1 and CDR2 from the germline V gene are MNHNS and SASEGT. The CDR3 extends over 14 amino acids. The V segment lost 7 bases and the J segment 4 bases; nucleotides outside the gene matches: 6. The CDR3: CASTNAGGGNTIYF. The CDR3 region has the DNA TGTGCCAGCACTAACGCAGGGGGCGGAAACACCATATATTTT.

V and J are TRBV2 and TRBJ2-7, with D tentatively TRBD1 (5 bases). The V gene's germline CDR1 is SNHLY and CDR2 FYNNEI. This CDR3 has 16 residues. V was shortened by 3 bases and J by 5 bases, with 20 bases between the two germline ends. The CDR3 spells CASSDAGKITYHEQYF. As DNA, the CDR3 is TGTGCCAGCAGTGATGCAGGGAAGATTACTTACCACGAGCAGTACTTC. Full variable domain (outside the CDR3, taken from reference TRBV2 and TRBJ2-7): EPEVTQTPSHQVTQMGQEVILRCVPISNHLYFYWYRQILGQKVEFLVSFYNNEISEKSEIFDDQFSVERPDGSNFTLKIRSTKLEDSAMYFCASSDAGKITYHEQYFGPGTRLTVT.

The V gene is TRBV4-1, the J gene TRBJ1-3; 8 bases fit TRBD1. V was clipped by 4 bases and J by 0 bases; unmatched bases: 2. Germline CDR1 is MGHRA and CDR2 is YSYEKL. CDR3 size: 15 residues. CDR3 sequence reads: CASSRTGSSGNTIYF. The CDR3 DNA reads TGCGCCAGCAGCCGGACAGGGAGCTCTGGAAACACCATATATTTT.

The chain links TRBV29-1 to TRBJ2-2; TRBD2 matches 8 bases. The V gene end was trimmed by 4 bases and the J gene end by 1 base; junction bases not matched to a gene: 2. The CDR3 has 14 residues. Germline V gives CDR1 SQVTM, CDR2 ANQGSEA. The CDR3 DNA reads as TGCAGCGTTGTAGCGGGACAGAACACCGGGGAGCTGTTTTTT. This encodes CSVVAGQNTGELFF.

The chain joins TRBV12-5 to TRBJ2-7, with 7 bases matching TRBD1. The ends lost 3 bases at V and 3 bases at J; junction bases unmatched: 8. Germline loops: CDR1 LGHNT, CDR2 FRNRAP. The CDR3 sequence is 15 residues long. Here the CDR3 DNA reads TGTGCTAGTGGTTTCACCCGGGACAGACACTACGAGCAGTACTTC. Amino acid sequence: CASGFTRDRHYEQYF.

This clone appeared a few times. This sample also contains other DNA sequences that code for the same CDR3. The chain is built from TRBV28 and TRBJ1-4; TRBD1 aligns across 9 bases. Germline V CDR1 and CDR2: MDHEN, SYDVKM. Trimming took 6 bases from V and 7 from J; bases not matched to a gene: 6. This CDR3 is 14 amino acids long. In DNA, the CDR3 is TGTGCCAGCAGCCGGGGACAGGGCCGTGAAAAACTGTTTTTT. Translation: CASSRGQGREKLFF.

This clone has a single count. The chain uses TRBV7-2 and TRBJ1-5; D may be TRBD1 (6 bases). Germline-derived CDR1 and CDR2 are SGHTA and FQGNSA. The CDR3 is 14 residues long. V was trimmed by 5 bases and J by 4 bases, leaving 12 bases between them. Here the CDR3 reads CASSAGQLNQPQHF. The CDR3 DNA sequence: TGTGCCAGCAGCGCCGGACAGCTAAATCAGCCCCAGCATTTT.

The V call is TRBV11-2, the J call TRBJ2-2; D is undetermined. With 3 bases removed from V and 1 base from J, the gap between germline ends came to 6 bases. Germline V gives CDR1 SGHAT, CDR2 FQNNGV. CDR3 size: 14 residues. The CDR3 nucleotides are TGTGCCAGCAGCTTTCCGCGGAACACCGGGGAGCTGTTTTTT. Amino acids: CASSFPRNTGELFF.

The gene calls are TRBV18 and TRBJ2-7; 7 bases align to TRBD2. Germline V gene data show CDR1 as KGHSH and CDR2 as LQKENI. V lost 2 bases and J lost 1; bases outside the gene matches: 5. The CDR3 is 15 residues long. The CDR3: CASSPSAGDSYEQYF. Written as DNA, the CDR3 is TGTGCCAGCTCACCAAGCGCGGGAGATTCCTACGAGCAGTACTTC.

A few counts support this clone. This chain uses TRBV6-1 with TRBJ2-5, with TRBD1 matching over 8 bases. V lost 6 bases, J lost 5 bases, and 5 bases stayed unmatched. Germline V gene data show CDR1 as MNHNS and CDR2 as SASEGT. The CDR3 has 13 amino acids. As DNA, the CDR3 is TGTGCCAGCAGGGGCAGGGGGCAGGAGACCCAGTACTTC. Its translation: CASRGRGQETQYF.

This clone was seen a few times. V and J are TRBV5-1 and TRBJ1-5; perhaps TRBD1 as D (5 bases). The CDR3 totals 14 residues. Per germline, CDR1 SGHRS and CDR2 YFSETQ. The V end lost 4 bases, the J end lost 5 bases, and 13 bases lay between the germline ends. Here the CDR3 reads CASSPGEVDQPQHF. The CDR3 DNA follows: TGCGCCAGCAGCCCGGGGGAAGTGGATCAGCCCCAGCATTTT.

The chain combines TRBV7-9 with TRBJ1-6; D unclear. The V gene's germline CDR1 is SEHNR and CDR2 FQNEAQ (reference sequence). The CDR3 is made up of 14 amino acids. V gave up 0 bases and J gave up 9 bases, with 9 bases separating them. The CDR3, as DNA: TGTGCCAGCAGCTTAGCGGAGGGTAGTTCACCCCTCCACTTT. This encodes CASSLAEGSSPLHF.

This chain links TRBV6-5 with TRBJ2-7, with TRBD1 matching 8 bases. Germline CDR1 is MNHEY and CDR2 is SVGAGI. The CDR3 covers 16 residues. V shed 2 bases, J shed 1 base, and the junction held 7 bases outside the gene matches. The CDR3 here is CASSYGTGELSYEQYF. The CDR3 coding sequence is TGTGCCAGCAGTTACGGGACAGGCGAACTATCCTACGAGCAGTACTTC.

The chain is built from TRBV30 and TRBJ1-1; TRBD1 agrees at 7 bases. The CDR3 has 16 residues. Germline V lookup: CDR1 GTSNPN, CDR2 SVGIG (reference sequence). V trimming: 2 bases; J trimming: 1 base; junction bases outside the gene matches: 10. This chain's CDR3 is CAWSPVGGQRNTEAFF. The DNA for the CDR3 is TGTGCCTGGAGTCCCGTGGGGGGACAGAGGAACACTGAAGCTTTCTTT.

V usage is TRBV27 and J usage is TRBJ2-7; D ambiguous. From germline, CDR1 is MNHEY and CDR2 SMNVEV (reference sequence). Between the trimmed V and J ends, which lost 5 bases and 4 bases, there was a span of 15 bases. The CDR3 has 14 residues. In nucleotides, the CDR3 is TGTGCCAGCAGTCCCGCCTCGAGAGAATACGAGCAGTACTTC. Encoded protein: CASSPASREYEQYF.

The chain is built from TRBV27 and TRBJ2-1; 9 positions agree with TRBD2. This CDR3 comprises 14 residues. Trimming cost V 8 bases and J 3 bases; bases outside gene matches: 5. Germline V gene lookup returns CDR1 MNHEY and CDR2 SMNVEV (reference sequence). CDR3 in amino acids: CASGASGIYNEQFF. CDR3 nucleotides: TGTGCCAGCGGGGCTAGCGGGATCTACAATGAGCAGTTCTTC.

DNA for the CDR3: TGTGCCAGCAGTTTAGGAGTTCCCTCTACGAAGCAGTACTTC. It encodes CASSLGVPSTKQYF. J is TRBJ2-5 and V is TRBV28; D gene unclear. V dropped 2 bases and J dropped 11 bases, with 18 bases sitting between them. Germline lookup yields CDR1 MDHEN and CDR2 SYDVKM. The CDR3 runs to 14 residues.

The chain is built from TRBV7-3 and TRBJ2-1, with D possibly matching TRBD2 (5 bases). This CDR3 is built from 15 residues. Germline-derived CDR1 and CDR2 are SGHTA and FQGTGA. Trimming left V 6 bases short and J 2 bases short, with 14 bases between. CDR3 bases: TGTGCCAGCAGGGACCGCGCTAGCCCCTACAATGAGCAGTTCTTC. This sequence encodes CASRDRASPYNEQFF.

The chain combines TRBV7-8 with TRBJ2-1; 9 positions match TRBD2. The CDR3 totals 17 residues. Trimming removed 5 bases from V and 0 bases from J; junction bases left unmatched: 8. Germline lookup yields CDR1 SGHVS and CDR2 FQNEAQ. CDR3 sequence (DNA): TGTGCCAGCAGCCCGCGGACTAGCGTTTCCTCCTACAATGAGCAGTTCTTC. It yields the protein CASSPRTSVSSYNEQFF.

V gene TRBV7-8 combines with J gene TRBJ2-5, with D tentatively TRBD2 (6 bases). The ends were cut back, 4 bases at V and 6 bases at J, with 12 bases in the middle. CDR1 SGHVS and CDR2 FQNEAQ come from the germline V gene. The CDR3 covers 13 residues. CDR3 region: CASSWDWVQTQYF. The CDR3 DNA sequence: TGTGCCAGCAGCTGGGACTGGGTCCAGACCCAGTACTTC.

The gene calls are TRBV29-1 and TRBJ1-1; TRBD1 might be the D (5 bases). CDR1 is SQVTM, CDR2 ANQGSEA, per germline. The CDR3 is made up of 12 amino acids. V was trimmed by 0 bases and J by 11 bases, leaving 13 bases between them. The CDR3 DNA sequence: TGCAGCGTTGAAGATAGTGCCAGGGTCGCTTTCTTT. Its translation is CSVEDSARVAFF.

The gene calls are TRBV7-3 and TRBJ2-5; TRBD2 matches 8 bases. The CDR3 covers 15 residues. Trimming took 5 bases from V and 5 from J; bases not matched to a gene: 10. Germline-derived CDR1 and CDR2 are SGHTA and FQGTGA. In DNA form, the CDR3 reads TGTGCCAGCAGCCGTACGGGAGGGGAAGGGGAGACCCAGTACTTC. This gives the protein CASSRTGGEGETQYF.

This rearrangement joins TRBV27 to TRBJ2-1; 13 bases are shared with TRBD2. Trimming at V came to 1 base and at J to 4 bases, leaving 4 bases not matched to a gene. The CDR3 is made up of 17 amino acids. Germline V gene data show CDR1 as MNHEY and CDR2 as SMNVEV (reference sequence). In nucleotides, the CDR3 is TGTGCCAGCAGTTTATGGACTAGCGGGAGAGTTTACAATGAGCAGTTCTTC. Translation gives CASSLWTSGRVYNEQFF.